The table lists the clone carrying this TCR beta chain with a few counts. The antigen remains undetermined. The data belong to a study of T cell repertoires in cytomegalovirus infection. V shed 5 bases, J shed 9 bases, and the junction held 7 bases outside the gene matches. Germline V gives CDR1 LNHDA, CDR2 SQIVND (reference sequence). The CDR3 is made up of 14 amino acids. TCRdb re-analysed the reads in MiXCR, keeping a single row per CDR3 protein. The sample records around 450,000 distinct CDR3 sequences, approximately 31% being singletons. The study, taken as a whole, reports: Identification of carriers of CMV plus the relevant HLA was achieved through cumulative public TCR beta family frequency. Ex vivo, HLA-C-restricted CMV-specific TCR beta clonotypes prevailed over the rest of the response.

V usage is TRBV19 and J usage is TRBJ2-1, with 10 positions matching TRBD2. The sample comprised PBMCs. The sequence came from a human donor in good health (CMV status not recorded). Some clones in this sample may be carry-over from other donors' samples. CDR3 DNA: TGTGCCAGTAGTGAAGCGGGGGGGCAAGGTGAGCAGTTCTTC. It yields the protein CASSEAGGQGEQFF.